This T cell receptor beta chain is drawn from a study of OX40 agonist ivuxolimab in advanced cancers. Broadly, across the study: Ivuxolimab, which targeted the costimulatory receptor OX40 (CD134), was an agonistic, fully human IgG2 monoclonal antibody. Intravenous ivuxolimab was administered to patients every 2 weeks at six dose levels: 0.01, 0.1, 0.3, 1.5, 3 and 10 mg/kg. Of the 50 to 55 dose-escalation patients, hepatocellular carcinoma was present in 19, melanoma in approximately 15, renal cell carcinoma in 9 and head and neck cancer in 9. In the dose-escalation cohort, 82.7% of patients were male, and the mean age was approximately 60 years, with a range of about 20 to 79. Prior anti-PD-1, anti-PD-L1 or anti-CTLA-4 therapy was permitted, and checkpoint inhibitors had been received by about 36% of dose-escalation patients. Three dose-escalation patients achieved partial responses, one with hepatocellular carcinoma and two with cutaneous melanoma. Peripheral TCRbeta sequencing was intended to test whether TCR sequence diversity was altered and clonal T-cell expansion was caused by ivuxolimab. The paper describes the monotherapy dose-escalation part (N of about 55 patients) of the phase I trial of ivuxolimab.

Genomic DNA was extracted from sorted cells for sequencing of the TCRbeta CDR3 region. The immunoSEQ Assay was used to sequence the TCRbeta CDR3 regions. TCRdb mirrors the immuneACCESS table, restricted to in-frame sequences. Some clones are absent from its copies; in checked studies, under half trace to an unresolved V gene, and the reason for the others is unknown. This sample lists approximately 66,000 clones; roughly 88% were detected once. Together, the top ten hold about 0.6% of the sample. The trial excluded patients who had a history of autoimmune disease or were on systemic immunosuppression. Peripheral blood for TCR sequencing was collected from all dose cohorts at baseline, on cycle 4 day 1, and on cycle 7 day 1. The samples were drawn from a first-in-human, open-label, multicenter phase I dose-escalation trial of ivuxolimab. Adults with locally advanced or metastatic melanoma, renal cell carcinoma, hepatocellular carcinoma or head and neck squamous cell carcinoma were enrolled in the trial. Before TCR sequencing, CD4+ T cells and CD8+ T cells were sorted from peripheral blood as separate populations.

What the authors observed across the whole study: In the 0.1-3.0 mg/kg groups, partial responders had among the lowest normalized peripheral clonal expansion, particularly in CD8+ T cells. Low levels of normalized T-cell clonal expansion were also seen in some patients who did not respond. On average, CD8+ T cells showed more expanded clones than CD4+ T cells after ivuxolimab. The antigen specificity of the clonally expanded peripheral T cells was not determined. At doses from 0.1 to 3.0 mg/kg, clonal expansion was seen in both CD4+ and CD8+ blood T cells between baseline and week 6.

Taken from the germline V gene, the CDR1 and CDR2 loops are SNHLY and FYNNEI. The CDR3 spans 13 residues, from the cysteine through the phenylalanine. The CDR3 DNA has 39 bases and is translated from base 1. The V and J ends are trimmed by 7 bases and 0 bases, leaving 7 bases between them. In this sample, this clone turned up a few times. Its antigen target is currently unknown. The input lacks base qualities; no much larger clone sits a single base away. The receptor's source is an adult with an advanced solid tumor such as melanoma, head and neck, liver or kidney cancer. The chain was built from TRBV2 and TRBJ2-1, and possibly TRBD2, on 5 matching bases. The source was CD4+ or CD8+ T cells sorted from blood, collected in a trial of the OX40 agonist ivuxolimab. The DNA sequence is TGTGCCAGCACCCGGGGCTCCTACAATGAGCAGTTCTTC. This codes for CASTRGSYNEQFF.